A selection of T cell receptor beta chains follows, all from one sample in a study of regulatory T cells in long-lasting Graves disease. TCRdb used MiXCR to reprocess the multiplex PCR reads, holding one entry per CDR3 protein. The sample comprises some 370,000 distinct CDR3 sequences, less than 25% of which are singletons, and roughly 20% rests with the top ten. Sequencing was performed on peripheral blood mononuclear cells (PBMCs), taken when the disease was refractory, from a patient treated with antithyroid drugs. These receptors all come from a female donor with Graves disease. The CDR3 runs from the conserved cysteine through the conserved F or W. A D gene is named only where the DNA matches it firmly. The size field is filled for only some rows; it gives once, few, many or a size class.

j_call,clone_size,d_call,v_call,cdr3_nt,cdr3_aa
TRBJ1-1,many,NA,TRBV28,TGTGCCAGCAGTTACGAGACAGCCAACACTGAAGCTTTCTTT,CASSYETANTEAFF
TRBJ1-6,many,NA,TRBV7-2,TGTGCCAGCAGCTTCGCGACCTGGGGCGGCTCCTATAATTCACCCCTCCACTTT,CASSFATWGGSYNSPLHF
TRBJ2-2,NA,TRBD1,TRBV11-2,TGTGCCAGCGGCCTAGGACAGGAAAACACCGGGGAGCTGTTTTTT,CASGLGQENTGELFF
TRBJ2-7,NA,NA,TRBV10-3,TGTGCCATCAGTGAGTTTGAAGGTCCGGGGGAGCAGTACTTC,CAISEFEGPGEQYF
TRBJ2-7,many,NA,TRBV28,TGTGCCAGCAGTTTATCTGGGGGTGTCGACGAGCAGTACTTC,CASSLSGGVDEQYF
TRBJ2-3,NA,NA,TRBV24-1,TGTGCCACCAGTGACGAATGGGGGGATACGCAGTATTTT,CATSDEWGDTQYF
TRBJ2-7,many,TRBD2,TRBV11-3,TGTGCCAGCAGCCTCCCTGGGGACTACACCTACGAGCAGTACTTC,CASSLPGDYTYEQYF
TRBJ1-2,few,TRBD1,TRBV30,TGTGCCTGGAGTGCCGCACCGGGACAGCTCTATGGCTACACCTTC,CAWSAAPGQLYGYTF
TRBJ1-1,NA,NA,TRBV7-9,TGTGCCAGCGAATTTTCGGTAAACACTAAAGCTTTCTTT,CASEFSVNTKAFF
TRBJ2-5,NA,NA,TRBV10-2,TGCGCCAGCAGTGAGCTAGACAGAAAAGAGACCCAGTACTTC,CASSELDRKETQYF
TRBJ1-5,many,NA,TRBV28,TGTGCCAGCAGCCCCCCGGGAAGCGGGACTCAGCCCCAGCATTTT,CASSPPGSGTQPQHF
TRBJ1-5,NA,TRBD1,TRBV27,TGTGCCAGCAGTTTGACAGGGTACCAGCCCCAGCATTTT,CASSLTGYQPQHF
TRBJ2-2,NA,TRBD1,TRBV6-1,TGTGCCAGCAGTGGGACAGGGGGTTTCTGGAACACCGGGGAGCTGTTTTTT,CASSGTGGFWNTGELFF
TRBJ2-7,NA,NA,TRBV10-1,TGCGCCAGCAGTGAGTGTGCAGGGGGGCTAGATGATGACTACGAGCAGTACTTC,CASSECAGGLDDDYEQYF
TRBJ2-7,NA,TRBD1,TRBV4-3,TGCGCCAGCAGCCCGGGACAGGGAAAAGAGCAGTACTTC,CASSPGQGKEQYF
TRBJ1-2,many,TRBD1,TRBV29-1,TGCAGCGTTCCGGGACAGGGGTGGTTGGCTGGCTACACCTTC,CSVPGQGWLAGYTF
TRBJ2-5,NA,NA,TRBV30,TGTGCCTGGAGTGTACTAAGTGGGATAGGGACCCAGTACTTC,CAWSVLSGIGTQYF
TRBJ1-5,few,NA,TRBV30,TGTGCCTGGAGTGTACCCGGGAGCAATCAGCCCCAGCATTTT,CAWSVPGSNQPQHF
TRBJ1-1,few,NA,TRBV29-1,TGCAGCGTTGGGTCACGGATTGAAGCTTTCTTT,CSVGSRIEAFF
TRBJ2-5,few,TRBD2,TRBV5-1,TGCGCCAGCAGCCCGTCGGGGGGGACCATCCAAGAGACCCAGTACTTC,CASSPSGGTIQETQYF
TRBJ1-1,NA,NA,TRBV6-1,TGTGCCAGCAGTGAATTGCCTCTTGTCCCTTCGGGGACTTTCTTT,CASSELPLVPSGTFF
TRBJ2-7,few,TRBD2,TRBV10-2,TGCGCCAGCACACTAGCGGGAGTAAGCGAGCAGTACTTC,CASTLAGVSEQYF
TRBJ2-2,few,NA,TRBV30,TGTGCCTGGAGAGGGATTGTCAACACCGGGGAGCTGTTTTTT,CAWRGIVNTGELFF
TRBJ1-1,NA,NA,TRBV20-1,TGCAGTGCTATGCCGTCGGGGCTTGAAGCTTTCTTT,CSAMPSGLEAFF
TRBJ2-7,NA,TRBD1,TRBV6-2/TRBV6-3,TGTGCCAGTCACGAGTCCGGGACAGGAGCCTACGAGCAGTACTTC,CASHESGTGAYEQYF
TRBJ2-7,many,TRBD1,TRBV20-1,TGCAGTGCATTGGGACAGGGAAATAACTACGAGCAGTACTTC,CSALGQGNNYEQYF
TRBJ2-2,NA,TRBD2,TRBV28,TGTGCCAGCTCCCGCCTAGCGGGTTCGAACACCGGGGAGCTGTTTTTT,CASSRLAGSNTGELFF
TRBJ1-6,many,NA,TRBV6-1,TGTGCCAGCAGGACCGGTGGATCCAATAATTCACCCCTCCACTTT,CASRTGGSNNSPLHF